Listed below are T cell receptor beta chains from one sample, sequenced in a study of CD8+ T cells in alopecia areata. Here immunoSEQ multiplex PCR was the method, and the copy in TCRdb shows in-frame clones only, minus some. The top ten hold approximately 1.8% of the sample, which has about 290,000 clones, 58% seen once. Sequenced here: CD4+ T cells sorted from blood, sampled at week 24, from a patient treated with tofacitinib. These receptors came from a human donor with alopecia areata. The CDR3 runs from the conserved cysteine through the conserved F or W. Each record gives: J gene, V gene, clone size, D gene, CDR3 DNA, CDR3 protein. A D gene is named only where the DNA matches it firmly. Not every row has a clone size; where given, it reads once, few, many or a size class.

TRBJ2-7	TRBV28	.	.	TGTGCCAGCACTCCAGGGACCTCCTACGAGCAGTACTTC	CASTPGTSYEQYF
TRBJ2-5	TRBV15	once	TRBD2	TGTGCCACCAGCAGAGATCTAGCGGAACAAGAGACCCAGTACTTC	CATSRDLAEQETQYF
TRBJ2-5	TRBV7-8	few	.	TGTGCCAGCAGCTTAGTAGGAGAGACCCAGTACTTC	CASSLVGETQYF
TRBJ1-5	TRBV30	.	TRBD1	TGTGCCTGGAGCCAGGGGGGTCAGCCCCAGCATTTT	CAWSQGGQPQHF
TRBJ2-3	TRBV2	.	TRBD1	TGTGCCAGCAACCCGACAGGGGTGACAGATACGCAGTATTTT	CASNPTGVTDTQYF
TRBJ2-7	TRBV6-5	few	.	TGTGCCAGCACCAAGGGACAAAACTCCTACGAGCAGTACTTC	CASTKGQNSYEQYF
TRBJ1-1	TRBV29-1	.	.	TGCAGCGGATACGGGGGAAGTGAAGCTTTCTTT	CSGYGGSEAFF
TRBJ2-3	TRBV18	few	.	TGTGCCAGCTCACGAGGGACACACGTGGATACGCAGTATTTT	CASSRGTHVDTQYF
TRBJ2-1	TRBV25-1	.	.	TGTGCCAGCAGTGAATTCGGAGGCCATGAGCAGTTCTTC	CASSEFGGHEQFF
TRBJ2-2	TRBV5-6	.	TRBD2	TGTGCCAGCAGCCGTAGGACTAGCGGGGCAAACACCGGGGAGCTGTTTTTT	CASSRRTSGANTGELFF
TRBJ2-3	TRBV11-2	.	.	TGTGCCAGCAGCTTAGAAAGGAGGGGGAGGGGATATCGGCAGTATTTT	CASSLERRGRGYRQYF
TRBJ1-1	TRBV18	few	TRBD1	TGTGCCAGCCAGGGGGCAAACACTGAAGCTTTCTTT	CASQGANTEAFF
TRBJ2-5	TRBV29-1	.	.	TGCAGCGTGGGGGAGACCCAGTACTTC	CSVGETQYF
TRBJ2-1	TRBV5-6	.	.	TGTGCCAGCAGCTTGACAGGGCGCTACAATGAGCAGTTCTTC	CASSLTGRYNEQFF
TRBJ1-4	TRBV30	few	.	TGTGCCTGGAGACGGGCTCAGCCTAATGAAAAACTGTTTTTT	CAWRRAQPNEKLFF
TRBJ2-3	TRBV29-1	once	.	TGCAGCGTTGATCTGGGGTCCACAGATACGCAGTATTTT	CSVDLGSTDTQYF
TRBJ2-1	TRBV5-1	few	TRBD1	TGCGCCAGCAGCTTGGGGGACAGGGACGTCAATGAGCAGTTCTTC	CASSLGDRDVNEQFF
TRBJ1-1	TRBV10-3	.	.	TGTGCCATCAGTGAGTTACAGCACACTGAAGCTTTCTTT	CAISELQHTEAFF
TRBJ2-7	TRBV5-1	.	.	TGCGCCAGCAGCTTGTCAAACACGGGGTCCTACGAGCAGTACTTC	CASSLSNTGSYEQYF
TRBJ1-3	TRBV2	.	.	TGTGCCAGCAGTGAGGGGAGCTCTGGAAACACCATATATTTT	CASSEGSSGNTIYF
TRBJ2-7	TRBV9	.	TRBD1	TGTGCCAGCAGCGTAGCTCTAGTATCGGGACAGGAGGAGCAGTACTTC	CASSVALVSGQEEQYF
TRBJ1-6	TRBV5-1	.	.	TGCGCCAGCAGCTTGGTCGGAGGGTTTGAATCACCCCTCCACTTT	CASSLVGGFESPLHF
TRBJ1-1	TRBV29-1	.	.	TGCAGCGTTTGCCCGGGGGGGAACACTGAAGCTTTCTTT	CSVCPGGNTEAFF
TRBJ2-1	TRBV27	.	.	TGTGCCAGCCGACCCGGACAGATAGGTGATGAGCAGTTCTTC	CASRPGQIGDEQFF
TRBJ2-7	TRBV25-1	.	.	TGTGCCAGCACCTCGACAGGAGCCTACGAGCAGTACTTC	CASTSTGAYEQYF
TRBJ2-6	TRBV4-1	few	.	TGCGCCAGCAGCCAAGAAAAGCAGCCTCTAAGCTCTGGGGCCAACGTCCTGACTTTC	CASSQEKQPLSSGANVLTF
TRBJ1-2	TRBV29-1	.	TRBD1	TGCAGCGTGGGGACAGGGACTAACTATGGCTACACCTTC	CSVGTGTNYGYTF